This TCR beta chain appears in the sequencing data of a study of regulatory T cells in long-lasting Graves disease. CDR1 and CDR2 from the germline V gene are MDHEN and SYDVKM. Trimming cost V 4 bases and J 3 bases, with 13 bases left between them. This CDR3 spans 14 amino acids. This clonotype came up a few times. The conserved closing phenylalanine or tryptophan is absent in this CDR3, likely reflecting a read error. Libraries of TCR beta came from iRepertoire HTBI primers plus Arm-PCR of CDR3 regions. TCRdb ran MiXCR on the multiplex PCR reads and lists one entry per CDR3 protein. The profile shows 400,000 to 500,000 distinct CDR3 sequences, 12% to 15% of them singletons. Time point in this sample: newly diagnosed GD, antithyroid drugs for less than 3 months. From PBMCs, RNA was extracted and then used to make the TCR library. The same sample was also studied in work on T cells in Graves' hyperthyroidism and ophthalmopathy. As that report states: Patients were excluded for uncontrolled infection, other autoimmune disease, pregnancy or lactation.

The chain is built from TRBV28 and TRBJ2-7; TRBD1 is a possible D gene (6 bases). Sequenced here: peripheral blood mononuclear cells (PBMCs), sampled at new diagnosis, from a patient treated with antithyroid drugs. The clonotype originates from a woman in her 50s with Graves disease. The DNA for the CDR3 is TGTGCCAGCAGTTATGTGGGGACACACTACGAGCAGTACCTC. As protein: CASSYVGTHYEQYL.